This T cell receptor beta chain emerged from a study of persistence of HIV-infected CD4 T cells. Whole-study findings and limits: Rare CMV-responding cells carrying HIV-1 proviruses were not analyzed separately for TCR. Proviral oligoclonality tracked with TCR oligoclonality within the same sorted cells.

An overlapping HIV-1 Gag peptide pool stimulated these cells at about 1 ug/peptide/mL. Sorting of responding CD4+ T cells relied on upregulated CD40 ligand together with CD69. Adults with HIV-1 started suppressive ART while chronically infected. This was the immunoSEQ version 4 assay in survey mode. TCRdb keeps only in-frame clones here, not all; method: immunoSEQ multiplex PCR. The table includes 25,000 to 35,000 clones, 70% detected once. To note about this clone: What it binds is not known.

The starting material was CD4+ T cells sorted from PBMCs after 18-hour stimulation, obtained from a patient who received antiretroviral therapy. This sequence was found in an adult man with HIV who was CMV-seropositive.

In nucleotides, the CDR3 is TGTGCCAGCAGTGGACGTACTTTTCGGGAGGGCGGCAATCAGCCCCAGCATTTT. Translation gives CASSGRTFREGGNQPQHF. This chain uses TRBV6-1 with TRBJ1-5; unclear D gene. The CDR3 is 18 amino acids. In germline, CDR1 is MNHNS, CDR2 SASEGT. V was trimmed by 4 bases and J by 2 bases, leaving 21 bases between them.